By proportion, the clone carrying this T cell receptor (beta chain) is medium-sized. The source of the sample is a study of tumor-infiltrating lymphocytes in localized non-small cell lung cancer. Germline CDR1 is SGHTS and CDR2 is YDEGEE. V lost 3 bases, J lost 0 bases, and 9 bases stayed unmatched. CDR3 length: 17 amino acids. Profiled with immunoSEQ multiplex PCR; TCRdb holds only in-frame clones, not every one. This table holds around 25,000 clones, over 60% found once. This chain joins TRBV5-8 and TRBJ1-3; TRBD1 aligns across 7 bases. This clonotype was obtained from a human donor with non-small cell lung cancer. The sequenced material came from lung tumor tissue. CDR3 nucleotides: TGTGCCAGCAGCTCCGGACAGGCGCAGACCTCTGGAAACACCATATATTTT. Amino acid sequence: CASSSGQAQTSGNTIYF.